The source of this T cell receptor (beta chain) is a study of identical twins. Broader study findings: Part of the zero-insertion signal could reflect confounding by invariant MAIT and iNKT cells.

Germline V gives CDR1 LGHDT, CDR2 YNNKEL (reference sequence). The CDR3 is 12 residues long. The germline V and J ends were trimmed by 8 bases and 2 bases, with 7 bases remaining between them. This clonotype was counted many times. Its antigen remains unidentified. It was template switching that added a universal primer site, and there were unique molecular identifiers on the cDNA. TCRdb re-derived calls from the 5' RACE reads in MiXCR, one entry per CDR3 protein. The sample holds 420,000 or so distinct CDR3 sequences, roughly 20% seen once. This chain uses TRBV3-1 with TRBJ2-4; D perhaps matches TRBD1 (6 bases). The TCR was taken from a man between 45 and 60 years old in good health. Source material: naive T cells sorted from blood. CDR3 protein: CASGQTKNIQYF. In nucleotides, the CDR3 is TGTGCCAGCGGACAGACCAAAAACATTCAGTACTTC.